This T cell receptor (beta chain) originates from a study of cytomegalovirus exposure and HLA in healthy donors (dated 2017 in TCRdb). Some background on the complete study: According to an earlier analysis of a few hundred of the donors, some 180 million T cells yielded 117 million unique TCR beta sequences and about 300 Gb of sequence data. In a later analysis, previously published TCR beta repertoires from fewer than 750 donors were re-analyzed and high-resolution HLA genotyping was added so that TCR occurrence patterns could be studied. The study used immunosequencing to profile the T cell repertoires of 666 subjects and linked those repertoires to cytomegalovirus serostatus. The study combined high-throughput TCR immunosequencing, statistical association of individual TCRs with disease status, and machine learning to predict cytomegalovirus infection status. The genetic ancestry cluster associated with self-reported Caucasian donors included roughly four fifths of the roughly 390 genotyped donors. The study aimed to test whether cataloging public T cell receptors could reveal signatures of past pathogen exposure. An early release that covered about 600 HLA-typed donors contained around 330 gigabases of sequencing data and approximately 85 million unique TCR sequences. In the later analysis, no new phenotypic data were used to find candidate immune exposures; instead, reliance was placed on TCR beta sequences and their occurrence across donors. HLA typing included class I and class II loci at four-digit resolution. The number of donors typed differed by locus, with about 629-630 for A, B, C, DRB1 and DQB1, more than 500 for DQA1, 606 for DPA1, and 472 for DPB1. In a later genetic analysis, genome-wide SNP genotypes for about three fifths of the 666 donors were used, and that subset was treated as a discovery cohort. Among about 360 genotyped donors of the cohort, an average of around 240,000 unique TCR beta nucleotide sequences were sequenced per donor, roughly 20% of them non-productive. Donor age, sex, ethnicity and CMV serostatus were compiled together with the repertoire data. Along with the approximately 700-subject first cohort, a separate validation cohort of about 110 different subjects was used. All discovery cohort repertoires had been generated using a single sequencing platform. Four or five DR-DQ haplotypes were handled as single units for association and clustering because linkage in the cohort was strong. To decide whether each TCR beta V gene segment behaved as functional or pseudogenic, an earlier analysis of some 540 of the donors relied on high-throughput TCR beta sequencing.

Germline trimming: 8 bases from V, 4 bases from J; junction bases outside gene matches: 7. CDR1 MDHEN and CDR2 SYDVKM are derived from the germline V gene. Taken from cysteine to phenylalanine, the CDR3 has 13 residues. Only CDR3 DNA is held: 39 bases, read in frame from base 1. Paper-wide results and their limitations: An earlier analysis of approximately 590 of the donors showed that most TCR beta V segments appeared in productive rearrangements either about 87% or about 30% of the time, which broadly matched IMGT annotations. This cohort had only TCR beta chains sequenced, and the lack of alpha or paired-chain data limited which features could be detected. Three of the identified cytomegalovirus-associated TCR beta chains were confirmed in vitro to be specific for cytomegalovirus antigens. Several of the top co-occurrence clusters appeared to be linked to parvovirus B19, influenza, CMV and Epstein-Barr virus, according to a later analysis. Correlated functional status among segregating V segments might be attributable to linkage disequilibrium, but an unknown experimental factor could not be ruled out. A group of highly shared sequence variants was considered likely to be a technical artifact of the sequencing pipeline. In a later analysis, TCR association rates were found to vary across HLA loci, with the most associated TCRs seen for DRB1 alleles and the fewest for HLA-C alleles. Some IMGT-functional V segments, including TRBV6-2 and TRBV6-3, could not be told apart with the 87-base-pair reads, so those segments were excluded. HLA typing was unavailable for some donors at each locus, so association tests used only the typed subset. While some public TCRs were present in many individuals, most TCR sequences turned up only very rarely across donors. The classifier was reported to diagnose cytomegalovirus status with high specificity and sensitivity in both the original and validation cohorts. A later analysis found that HLA-associated TCR beta chains were more clonally expanded and had lower generation probabilities than equally common non-associated chains. Assigning TCR associations to individual alleles was difficult when HLA alleles, especially DR and DQ, strongly co-occurred. A later genetic analysis reported fewer N-insertions in productive TCRs among donors in an Asian-associated ancestry cluster than the roughly 620-donor mean. In a later genetic analysis, a missense DCLRE1C variant was associated with V-gene and J-gene trimming of TCR beta chains, and the association was replicated in an independent cohort. In the study, 150 to 200 TCR beta chains were listed as associated with cytomegalovirus. According to a later analysis, most CMV-associated TCR beta chains appeared to be HLA-restricted, and the HLA associations seemed to be driven largely by CMV exposure. The authors suggested that the approach could potentially be generalized to other disease states and immunological phenotypes. A further reported finding was that TCR beta sequences accurately predicted the HLA-A and HLA-B alleles for most subjects in the first cohort. For the cohort, immune exposure information was limited to CMV serostatus. Because counts were too low, 15 to 20 rarely observed V segments, including chromosome 9 orphons, were left out of the earlier analysis of a few hundred of the donors. Specific HLA alleles were associated with some 15,000 TCR beta sequences at a false discovery rate of 0.05 in a later analysis. Sequencing depth was assumed to be roughly uniform across donors in the presence/absence analyses, though that assumption may not hold.

Libraries came from the immunoSEQ multiplex PCR assay. The multiplex PCR relied on a mix of 60 forward primers for TCR Vbeta segments and 13 reverse primers for TCR Jbeta segments. Amplification of the CDR3 region of rearranged TCR beta genes was performed with a multiplex PCR assay on genomic DNA. Amplified TCR beta libraries were sequenced as 87-base-pair reads on the Illumina HiSeq System. Processing in the source paper ran as follows. Across the 700 or so repertoires, a later analysis counted 60 million to 90 million unique TCR beta chains, approximately 12 million of which were shared by at least two donors. Raw reads were error-corrected and collapsed into unique sequences by a nearest-neighbor algorithm in which closely related sequences were merged to remove PCR and sequencing errors. Alignment of CDR3 sequences to IMGT reference sequences was used to assign V, D and J gene segments. For a sequence to be retained, a match of at least six nucleotides to both a V gene segment and a J gene segment was required. A rearrangement counted as productive if the CDR3 had no stop codons and remained in frame with V and J, and every other rearrangement counted as non-productive. Following IMGT convention, CDR3 was defined as the stretch from the second conserved V-encoded cysteine to the conserved J-encoded phenylalanine. Sequences without an unambiguous match to a single V gene segment were excluded from the earlier analysis of about 600 of the donors. An earlier analysis of approximately 590 of the donors called V segments functional above 56.7% productive rearrangements and segregating when the between-donor standard deviation exceeded 5%. To diagnose cytomegalovirus status from the catalog of TCR beta chain sequences, a statistical classification framework was built. A later analysis assigned V and J genes by comparing TCR nucleotide sequences with IMGT/GENE-DB human TR gene sequences. A later analysis assigned CDR3 sequences and most-parsimonious VDJ recombination scenarios with the TCRdist pipeline. In a later analysis, every TCR beta chain was defined by the combination of its CDR3 amino acid sequence and its V-gene family, and reads without a unique V-gene family were dropped. As a way to deal with suspected cross-contamination and a sequencing artifact, a later analysis dropped approximately 590 nucleotide sequences that were highly shared and had low generation probability. In a later analysis, a clonal expansion index for each public chain was calculated from normalized within-repertoire ranks of inferred template counts. In a later analysis, generation probabilities were computed using a VDJ recombination model fitted to out-of-frame rearrangements, and the results were checked against IGoR. A later analysis scored TCR-TCR, TCR-HLA and TCR-CMV co-occurrence with hypergeometric tests, applying a repertoire-size bias correction to TCR pairs. A later analysis estimated false discovery rates by permuting HLA or CMV assignments 20 times. In a later analysis, co-occurring TCRs were grouped using DBSCAN, and TCRdist sequence similarity was added for clustering within HLA-allele-positive subsets. Repertoires with fewer than 30,000 or more than 120,000 public chains, plus five repertoires with anomalous nucleotide sharing, were excluded from co-occurrence clustering. Not all clones reach the TCRdb copy of this immuneACCESS table, which keeps in-frame sequences only. Checked studies attribute under half of the gap to unresolved V genes and leave the rest unexplained. V and J calls and clone size are as listed in that table; D and trimming were resolved from the DNA. This sample lists 140,000 or so clones; 84% were detected once. The ten biggest clones cover about 2.5% of the sample.

This clone was counted a single time. Its antigen remains undetermined. Base qualities were left out, and no much larger clone turns up one base away. The cohort consisted of 650 to 700 healthy bone marrow donors. All cohort members were sampled while nominally healthy, although unrecorded immune exposures were likely present. The donor was CMV seronegative and belonged to the group of more than 300 seronegative cohort members. Every donor gave a peripheral blood sample, and the peripheral blood mononuclear cells from that sample were used for TCR beta sequencing. Genomic DNA was extracted from the blood cell samples with the Qiagen DNeasy Blood Extraction Kit.

Sequenced material: PBMCs. The TCR was taken from a boy aged 2 to 10 in good health and CMV-seronegative. Here the chain combines TRBV28 and TRBJ2-5; 7 bases in the junction line up with TRBD1. The DNA sequence is as follows: TGTGCCAGCTCCCGACAGGGACCAGAGACCCAGTACTTC. Protein translation: CASSRQGPETQYF.